These 27 T cell receptor beta chains originate from one sample sequenced in a study of blood T cell repertoires in COVID-19 (dated by TCRdb to 2018 to 2021). Libraries came from the immunoSEQ multiplex PCR assay. TCRdb's version of the immuneACCESS table is confined to in-frame rearrangements and falls short of the full clone set. An unresolved V gene accounts for under half of the shortfall where checked; the remainder is of unknown origin. The sample has some 400,000 clones on record, around 87% of them singletons. The ten biggest clones cover roughly 6.8% of the sample. Source material: peripheral blood. The receptor set was obtained from a man aged 18 to 29 with active or convalescent COVID-19.

The chain employs TRBV27 and TRBJ1-2; a weak D match, TRBD1 (5 bases). Germline V CDR1 and CDR2: MNHEY, SMNVEV (reference sequence). V dropped 2 bases and J dropped 0 bases, with 7 bases sitting between them. The CDR3 is made up of 14 amino acids. For the CDR3, the DNA is TGTGCCAGCAGTTTACAGGGCCCTAACTATGGCTACACCTTC. It codes for CASSLQGPNYGYTF.

The chain has TRBV4-1 and TRBJ1-4; TRBD1 aligns across 7 bases. CDR3 length: 15 amino acids. J was trimmed by 5 bases and V by 0 bases; bases with no gene match: 3. CDR1 MGHRA and CDR2 YSYEKL come from the germline V gene. The CDR3 coding sequence is TGCGCCAGCAGCCAAGAGGGACAGAAGAATGAAAAACTGTTTTTT. This sequence encodes CASSQEGQKNEKLFF.

The chain has TRBV19 and TRBJ1-2, with no clear D. The CDR3 consists of 15 residues. Germline V gene lookup returns CDR1 LNHDA and CDR2 SQIVND (reference sequence). Trimming took off 9 bases at V and 1 base at J, with 18 bases between the two ends. The chain's CDR3 is CASRRFHTVNYGYTF. The DNA of the CDR3 is TGTGCCAGCCGTCGTTTCCACACCGTTAACTATGGCTACACCTTC.

The chain has TRBV6-2 or TRBV6-3 and TRBJ2-7; possible D gene TRBD2, 6 bases. The germline CDR1 and CDR2 sequences are MNHEY and SVGEGT. The CDR3 runs to 14 residues. The V and J ends lost 2 bases and 3 bases respectively, with 11 bases between them. The CDR3 coding sequence is TGTGCCAGCAGTTACGGGCAGGGACTCTACGAGCAGTACTTC. Amino acids: CASSYGQGLYEQYF.

The chain uses TRBV5-1 and TRBJ1-2, with TRBD1 matching 9 bases. With 4 bases clipped from V and 7 bases from J, the junction kept 14 bases outside the gene matches. The CDR3 is made up of 16 amino acids. The germline V gene has CDR1 SGHRS and CDR2 YFSETQ. The CDR3 DNA reads TGCGCCAGCAGCATCGGACAGGGGCTTCGTTCTAGTGGCTACACCTTC. Protein: CASSIGQGLRSSGYTF.

A few counts support this clone. The chain has TRBV18 and TRBJ1-5; the match to TRBD1 covers 7 bases. Germline CDR1 KGHSH, CDR2 LQKENI. Trimming cost V 3 bases and J 2 bases; bases outside gene matches: 7. This CDR3 is 16 amino acids long. The CDR3 bases are TGTGCCAGCTCACCCCCCGGGACAGCCGGCAATCAGCCCCAGCATTTT. This gives the protein CASSPPGTAGNQPQHF.

This rearrangement joins TRBV28 to TRBJ2-7; 11 nucleotides match TRBD2. Germline trimming cut 6 bases from V and 1 base from J; bases unmatched to any gene: 5. Germline V gene data show CDR1 as MDHEN and CDR2 as SYDVKM. This CDR3 contains 15 residues. CDR3 protein: CASSYSGRGSYEQYF. In DNA form, the CDR3 reads TGTGCCAGCAGCTATAGCGGGAGGGGTTCCTACGAGCAGTACTTC.

The CDR3 sequence is CASRATGLGNEKLFF. DNA for the CDR3: TGTGCCAGCAGGGCCACAGGGCTGGGAAATGAAAAACTGTTTTTT. The genes are TRBV2 and TRBJ1-4; D possibly corresponds to TRBD1 (6 bases). The CDR3 totals 15 residues. Germline assignment: CDR1 SNHLY and CDR2 FYNNEI. The ends were cut back, 6 bases at V and 5 bases at J, with 16 bases in the middle.

V gene TRBV27 combines with J gene TRBJ2-2; 7 bases match TRBD1. The J segment lost 6 bases and the V segment lost 2 bases, leaving 0 bases of the junction unmatched. CDR1 and CDR2 from the germline V gene are MNHEY and SMNVEV (reference sequence). The CDR3 sequence is 13 residues long. The CDR3 protein is CASSLDRAGELFF. CDR3 sequence (DNA): TGTGCCAGCAGTTTAGACAGGGCCGGGGAGCTGTTTTTT.

The rearrangement joins TRBV2 to TRBJ1-2; 7 bases map to TRBD1. This CDR3 has 13 amino acids. The germline CDR1 and CDR2 sequences are SNHLY and FYNNEI. After removal of 7 bases from V and 3 bases from J, the junction contained 5 bases not matched to a gene. CDR3 sequence reads: CASTDRPYYGYTF. The CDR3 DNA sequence: TGTGCCAGCACGGACAGGCCCTACTATGGCTACACCTTC.

This clone was recorded only once. This chain joins TRBV28 and TRBJ2-5; weak D call: TRBD2 (6 bases). V lost 5 bases, J lost 3 bases, and 13 bases lay in between. Per the germline V gene, CDR1 is MDHEN and CDR2 is SYDVKM. This CDR3 region has 14 residues. The CDR3 sequence: CASSQTSTKETQYF. The DNA for the CDR3 is TGTGCCAGCAGTCAGACTAGTACCAAAGAGACCCAGTACTTC. Filled out from reference TRBV28 and TRBJ2-5, the complete variable domain reads DVKVTQSSRYLVKRTGEKVFLECVQDMDHENMFWYRQDPGLGLRLIYFSYDVKMKEKGDIPEGYSVSREKKERFSLILESASTNQTSMYLCASSQTSTKETQYFGPGTRLLVL.

The rearrangement links TRBV24-1 to TRBJ2-3; 9 bases agree with TRBD1. This CDR3 has 13 residues. V shed 7 bases and J 3 bases; nucleotides not matched to a gene: 1. Per germline, CDR1 KGHDR and CDR2 SFDVKD. The CDR3 spells CATRQGATDTQYF. As DNA, the CDR3 is TGTGCCACCAGACAGGGGGCGACAGATACGCAGTATTTT.

The chain recombines TRBV19 with TRBJ2-2, with D possibly TRBD2 on 6 matching bases. Per germline, CDR1 LNHDA and CDR2 SQIVND (reference sequence). Trimming shortened V by 3 bases and J by 5 bases, and 13 bases separated the two germline ends. This CDR3 is built from 15 residues. DNA of the CDR3: TGTGCCAGTAGTATCGGTTTTCGGGGGACCGGGGAGCTGTTTTTT. Its protein is CASSIGFRGTGELFF.

The chain uses TRBV19 and TRBJ2-7; tentatively, D is TRBD2 (5 bases). V shed 9 bases and J shed 5 bases, with 17 bases lying between them. The CDR3 totals 13 residues. Germline CDR1 and CDR2: LNHDA and SQIVND (reference sequence). The CDR3 coding sequence is TGTGCCAGCAAAAGCGGACCCGGGGACGAGCAGTACTTC. Protein sequence: CASKSGPGDEQYF.

This rearrangement joins TRBV18 to TRBJ1-5; D is undetermined. From germline, CDR1 is KGHSH and CDR2 LQKENI. V was shortened by 5 bases and J by 1 base, with 12 bases between the two germline ends. This CDR3 spans 15 amino acids. CDR3 DNA: TGTGCCAGCTCAGATCAGACGGGGAGCAATCAGCCCCAGCATTTT. Translating it yields CASSDQTGSNQPQHF.

The CDR3 loop reads CATSRDHAGGSGTDTQYF. The CDR3 DNA sequence: TGTGCCACCAGCAGAGACCACGCAGGAGGGTCGGGCACAGATACGCAGTATTTT. V and J are TRBV15 and TRBJ2-3, with D possibly being TRBD2 (6 bases). The germline V gene encodes CDR1 LNHNV and CDR2 YYDKDF (reference sequence). The CDR3 loop spans 18 amino acids. V was clipped by 0 bases and J by 1 base, with 17 bases between them.

V usage is TRBV4-1 and J usage is TRBJ1-2; tentative D call: TRBD1 (6 bases). V was shortened by 3 bases and J by 0 bases, with 14 bases between the two germline ends. CDR1 and CDR2 from the germline V gene are MGHRA and YSYEKL. This CDR3 has 16 amino acids. CDR3 protein: CASSHGAQGPNYGYTF. The CDR3 nucleotides read TGCGCCAGCAGCCACGGGGCACAGGGACCTAACTATGGCTACACCTTC.

The sample holds one count of this clone. The V call is TRBV6-5, the J call TRBJ1-6; D is unresolved. Trimming pared 4 bases from V and 4 bases from J, leaving 2 bases between. Germline loops: CDR1 MNHEY, CDR2 SVGAGI. The CDR3 contains 12 residues. DNA of the CDR3: TGTGCCAGCAGTTTATATAATTCACCCCTCCACTTT. Protein product: CASSLYNSPLHF.

The chain links TRBV9 to TRBJ2-7; maybe TRBD1 (5 bases). Looked up from germline, CDR1 is SGDLS and CDR2 is YYNGEE. The V end was cut by 4 bases, the J end by 5 bases, with 16 bases between. The CDR3 is 14 residues long. The CDR3 sequence: CASSSKGLVDEQYF. The CDR3 DNA reads TGTGCCAGCAGCTCGAAGGGGTTAGTGGACGAGCAGTACTTC.

The chain has TRBV5-5 and TRBJ2-2, with D possibly being TRBD2 (5 bases). V lost 5 bases and J 6 bases, leaving 14 bases between the germline ends. This CDR3 comprises 14 residues. Germline V gene lookup returns CDR1 SGHKS and CDR2 YYEKEE (reference sequence). The CDR3: CASSPASAAGELFF. DNA of the CDR3: TGTGCCAGCAGTCCCGCGTCAGCGGCCGGGGAGCTGTTTTTT.

The J gene is TRBJ1-4, the V gene TRBV4-1; a possible D gene is TRBD1 (5 bases). There are 15 residues in the CDR3. The V end was cut by 4 bases, the J end by 0 bases, with 9 bases between. CDR1 is MGHRA, CDR2 YSYEKL, per germline. The DNA of the CDR3 is TGCGCCAGCAGCCGAACAGGCACAACTAATGAAAAACTGTTTTTT. Its translation: CASSRTGTTNEKLFF.

V is TRBV29-1 and J is TRBJ2-3; TRBD1 aligns across 8 bases. V lost 6 bases, J lost 0 bases, and 2 bases stayed unmatched. The CDR3 spans 13 residues. Germline values: CDR1 SQVTM, CDR2 ANQGSEA. For the CDR3, the DNA is TGCAGCGTACAGGGGGGTAGCACAGATACGCAGTATTTT. Translating gives CSVQGGSTDTQYF.

This clone came up once. This rearrangement joins TRBV23-1 to TRBJ1-1; TRBD1 agrees at 7 bases. TRBV23-1 is designated an ORF whose function remains uncertain. The CDR3 contains 14 residues. Germline trimming cut 4 bases from V and 1 base from J; bases unmatched to any gene: 3. This CDR3 is CASSPRDRNTEAFF. The CDR3 DNA follows: TGCGCCAGCAGTCCGAGGGACAGGAACACTGAAGCTTTCTTT.

The genes are TRBV4-1 and TRBJ1-5, with D possibly being TRBD1 (6 bases). Germline values: CDR1 MGHRA, CDR2 YSYEKL. V gave up 3 bases and J gave up 4 bases, with 13 bases separating them. The CDR3 covers 15 residues. The CDR3 nucleotides read TGCGCCAGCAGCCAGCGGTTACAGGGTAATCAGCCCCAGCATTTT. Amino acids: CASSQRLQGNQPQHF.

This clone was picked up one time. The V gene is TRBV7-6, the J gene TRBJ2-5, with 8 bases lining up with TRBD2. The CDR3 has 14 amino acids. V was pared by 5 bases and J by 1 base, with 3 bases of the junction left unmatched. Germline CDR1 reads SGHVS; CDR2 reads FNYEAQ. The CDR3 DNA follows: TGTGCCAGCAGCCAGGGGACTAGCCAAGAGACCCAGTACTTC. It is translated as CASSQGTSQETQYF.

The V call is TRBV27, the J call TRBJ1-1; D is uncertain. The CDR3 extends over 11 amino acids. V dropped 2 bases and J dropped 8 bases, with 6 bases sitting between them. Germline V lookup: CDR1 MNHEY, CDR2 SMNVEV (reference sequence). The CDR3 DNA reads as TGTGCCAGCAGTTTAGGAGGGGAAGCTTTCTTT. It yields the protein CASSLGGEAFF.

The rearrangement joins TRBV18 to TRBJ1-2; perhaps TRBD1 as D (5 bases). The CDR3 runs 14 residues. With 1 base removed from V and 5 bases from J, the gap between germline ends came to 11 bases. Germline lookup yields CDR1 KGHSH and CDR2 LQKENI. The DNA of the CDR3 is TGTGCCAGCTCACCACGCAGGGATGGGTATGGCTACACCTTC. This encodes CASSPRRDGYGYTF.